Below are 2 T cell receptor beta chains sequenced from a single sample in a study of T-cell memory formation after mild COVID-19. TCRdb analysed the 5' RACE reads with MiXCR anew, one entry per CDR3 protein. The data hold about 290,000 distinct CDR3 sequences, with about 15% observed a single time. Material for sequencing was PBMCs or a T cell subset sorted from them (not recorded which). Receptors originate from a man between 18 and 35 years old who had mild COVID-19 (a few samples of this study predate the infection). Cell type and time point are not known.

This chain connects TRBV7-2 to TRBJ2-2; 10 bases are a match to TRBD2. Germline V lookup: CDR1 SGHTA, CDR2 FQGNSA. The J segment lost 3 bases and the V segment lost 5 bases, leaving 9 bases of the junction unmatched. The CDR3 consists of 17 residues. The CDR3 is CASSRERSGGDTGELFF. In DNA form, the CDR3 reads TGTGCCAGCAGCCGAGAGCGCAGCGGGGGGGACACCGGGGAGCTGTTTTTT.

The chain uses TRBV5-4 and TRBJ1-6; D perhaps matches TRBD1 (5 bases). Looked up from germline, CDR1 is SGHNT and CDR2 is YYREEE (reference sequence). V dropped 4 bases and J dropped 0 bases, with 11 bases sitting between them. The CDR3 is 16 residues long. CDR3 region: CASSPKDISYNSPLHF. The DNA for the CDR3 is TGTGCCAGCAGCCCAAAGGACATCTCCTATAATTCACCCCTCCACTTT.